A selection of T cell receptor beta chains follows, all from one sample in a study of cytomegalovirus exposure and HLA in healthy donors. Using immunoSEQ multiplex PCR, the repertoire was profiled, and TCRdb retains in-frame clones only, with some absent. The sample has approximately 110,000 clones, 60% to 75% seen once. Sample: PBMCs. The origin of the receptors is a man aged 35-49 years in good health and CMV-seropositive. Each CDR3 is given with its conserved first and last residue. D genes are given only for firm matches. Rows may omit the clone size; those that give it use once, few, many or a size class.

d_gene	v_gene	j_gene	abundance	CDR3nt	CDR3aa
TRBD2	TRBV27	TRBJ2-7	few	TGTGCCAGCAGTTTAGATGGTGCTAGCGGGTTGGCGGAGCAGTACTTC	CASSLDGASGLAEQYF
TRBD1	TRBV5-4	TRBJ1-1	-	TGTGCCAGCAGCTCCGGACAGGGGAACACTGAAGCTTTCTTT	CASSSGQGNTEAFF
TRBD1	TRBV9	TRBJ1-1	-	TGTGCCAGCAGACCACAGGGGGGGAACACTGAAGCTTTCTTT	CASRPQGGNTEAFF
-	TRBV5-1	TRBJ2-1	-	TGCGCCAGCAGCTCCCAAGCAGGTTCCAACAATGAGCAGTTCTTC	CASSSQAGSNNEQFF
-	TRBV4-3	TRBJ2-1	-	TGCGCCAGCAGCCCAGCCCCCCCAGGCTCCTACAATGAGCAGTTCTTC	CASSPAPPGSYNEQFF
-	TRBV4-1	TRBJ2-7	-	TGCGCCAGCAGCCTGGGGCAGACAAACTACGAGCAGTACTTC	CASSLGQTNYEQYF
-	TRBV7-6	TRBJ2-5	-	TGTGCCAGCAGCCGGACAGAGTACCAAGAGACCCAGTACTTC	CASSRTEYQETQYF
-	TRBV2	TRBJ2-5	-	TGTGCCAGTGGACAGCAAGAGACCCAGTACTTC	CASGQQETQYF
-	TRBV6-5	TRBJ1-2	-	TGTGCCAGCACTTATGGCTACACCTTC	CASTYGYTF
-	TRBV4-1	TRBJ2-7	-	TGCGCCAGCAGCCAAGATGGTCAGTCCTACGAGCAGTACTTC	CASSQDGQSYEQYF
-	TRBV27	TRBJ1-2	-	TGTGCCAGCAGCAGCCGGGACACAAACTATGGCTACACCTTC	CASSSRDTNYGYTF
-	TRBV28	TRBJ1-1	-	TGTGCCAGCAGTTTTATGGCCGTTGACACTGAAGCTTTCTTT	CASSFMAVDTEAFF
-	TRBV27	TRBJ2-1	few	TGTGCCAGCAGTTTATCACCGGGAACCTACAATGAGCAGTTCTTC	CASSLSPGTYNEQFF
TRBD1	TRBV7-9	TRBJ1-4	-	TGTGCCAGCAGCACCGGGACAGGGGGAGAGAAACTGTTTTTT	CASSTGTGGEKLFF
-	TRBV11-3	TRBJ1-2	-	TGTGCCAGCAGCAACGACAGAATTAACTATGGCTACACCTTC	CASSNDRINYGYTF
TRBD1	TRBV7-9	TRBJ2-5	once	TGTGCCAGCAGCTTAGTTGGACAGGGGGCATCGGTGGAGACCCAGTACTTC	CASSLVGQGASVETQYF
-	TRBV4-2	TRBJ2-2	few	TGTGCCAGCAGCCAGGAACCGGACTCGACCGGGGAGCTGTTTTTT	CASSQEPDSTGELFF
-	TRBV6-6	TRBJ1-4	-	TGTGCCAGCAGTCGGACGGGGATTAATGAAAAACTGTTTTTT	CASSRTGINEKLFF
TRBD1	TRBV27	TRBJ1-4	-	TGTGCCAGCAGCCGCGCACCGGGACAGAGGAATGAAAAACTGTTTTTT	CASSRAPGQRNEKLFF
-	TRBV6-5	TRBJ2-7	-	TGTGCCAGCAGTTACTCGACTCAGAACGAGCAGTACTTC	CASSYSTQNEQYF
TRBD2	TRBV9	TRBJ2-7	-	TGTGCCAGCAGCGTAGGACTAGCGGCATACGAGCAGTACTTC	CASSVGLAAYEQYF
TRBD1	TRBV19	TRBJ2-3	-	TGTGCCAGTAGTTTCATACAGGGGGCCGGCACAGATACGCAGTATTTT	CASSFIQGAGTDTQYF
-	TRBV15	TRBJ2-3	-	TGTGCCACCAGGCGGGACAGCGATACGCAGTATTTT	CATRRDSDTQYF
-	TRBV28	TRBJ1-1	-	TGTGCCAGCGACGAGGCGGTAAACACTGAAGCTTTCTTT	CASDEAVNTEAFF
-	TRBV6-5	TRBJ2-7	once	TGTGCCAGCGGGAGTCTGTACGAGCAGTACTTC	CASGSLYEQYF
TRBD1	TRBV9	TRBJ1-4	few	TGTGCCAGCAGCGCAACCGGGACAGGGGTTAACGAGGGACGAAAACTGTTTTTT	CASSATGTGVNEGRKLFF
-	TRBV28	TRBJ1-5	-	-	CASSSSGQSDQPQHF
-	TRBV30	TRBJ2-5	-	TGTGCCTGGAGTGAGGTAGTGGAGGAGACCCAGTACTTC	CAWSEVVEETQYF
-	TRBV19	TRBJ1-1	-	TGTGCCAGTACCCCACTAATAGGCTTAATGAACACTGAAGCTTTCTTT	CASTPLIGLMNTEAFF
-	TRBV5-1	TRBJ2-1	few	TGCGCCAGCAGCAAGGGGACAATATACAATGAGCAGTTCTTC	CASSKGTIYNEQFF
-	TRBV13	TRBJ1-1	few	TGTGCCAGCAGCTCAACAGGGATGAACACTGAAGCTTTCTTT	CASSSTGMNTEAFF
TRBD2	TRBV5-1	TRBJ2-1	-	TGCGCCAGCAGCCGCGGGACTAGCGGGAGGGAGGATGAGCAGTTCTTC	CASSRGTSGREDEQFF
TRBD2	TRBV5-1	TRBJ2-1	-	TGCGCCAGCAGCTCCCGGGGACTAGCGGGAGTAAATGAGCAGTTCTTC	CASSSRGLAGVNEQFF
-	TRBV2	TRBJ2-7	few	TGTGCCGGGTCCGGGACACCCTACGAGCAGTACTTC	CAGSGTPYEQYF
-	TRBV19	TRBJ1-4	few	TGTGCCAGTAGTATAAAGTTAGCAAGCGAACTGTTTTTT	CASSIKLASELFF
-	TRBV6-1	TRBJ2-3	-	TGTGCCAGCAGTGGGGTCGGGAGCACAGATACGCAGTATTTT	CASSGVGSTDTQYF